This is a list of T cell receptor beta chains from one sample in a study of blood T cell repertoires in COVID-19. The method was immunoSEQ multiplex PCR; TCRdb's version includes in-frame clones alone and lacks a portion of them. Of a few hundred thousand clones in the sample, 88% were seen once. The sample was peripheral blood. These receptors came from a woman aged 50 to 60 with active or convalescent COVID-19. Both conserved end residues are part of each CDR3. A D gene is named only where the DNA matches it firmly. Clone sizes are given selectively: once, few, many, or a class where the clone is expanded.

-,TRBV5-8,TRBJ2-1,TRBD1,CASSSQQGGGYNEQFF,TGTGCCAGCAGCTCCCAACAGGGGGGAGGCTACAATGAGCAGTTCTTC
-,TRBV3-1/TRBV3-2,TRBJ2-6,TRBD1,CASSHGTGGAGANVLTF,TGTGCCAGCAGCCACGGGACAGGGGGGGCTGGGGCCAACGTCCTGACTTTC
-,TRBV7-6,TRBJ2-7,-,CASSPREDREQYF,TGTGCCAGCAGTCCCAGGGAGGACCGCGAGCAGTACTTC
-,TRBV7-3,TRBJ2-5,-,CASSLGGSTWGETQYF,TGTGCCAGCAGCTTAGGGGGCTCAACGTGGGGAGAGACCCAGTACTTC
-,TRBV5-4,TRBJ2-3,-,CASSAKVLEADTQYF,TGTGCCAGCAGCGCGAAGGTACTAGAAGCAGATACGCAGTATTTT
-,TRBV7-8,TRBJ2-2,-,CASSLPKGRTGELFF,TGTGCCAGCAGCTTACCGAAGGGGCGAACCGGGGAGCTGTTTTTT
few,TRBV14,TRBJ1-1,-,CASSQGGSMNTEAFF,TGTGCCAGCAGCCAGGGGGGTAGTATGAACACTGAAGCTTTCTTT
-,TRBV30,TRBJ1-1,-,CAWSKGLWNTEAFF,TGTGCCTGGAGTAAGGGGCTCTGGAACACTGAAGCTTTCTTT
-,TRBV3-1/TRBV3-2,TRBJ2-2,-,CASSRRDTNTGELFF,TGTGCCAGCAGCCGCCGGGACACTAACACCGGGGAGCTGTTTTTT
-,TRBV18,TRBJ2-6,-,CASSTTGPGANVLTF,TGTGCCAGCTCGACTACAGGGCCTGGGGCCAACGTCCTGACTTTC
once,TRBV7-2,TRBJ1-3,TRBD1,CASSSDRVSGNTIYF,TGTGCCAGCAGCTCCGACAGGGTCTCTGGAAACACCATATATTTT
once,TRBV5-1,TRBJ2-1,TRBD2,CASSLISGGPNEQFF,TGCGCCAGCAGCTTGATATCGGGGGGGCCAAATGAGCAGTTCTTC
-,TRBV25-1,TRBJ1-2,TRBD1,CASSESGTGHRGYTF,TGTGCCAGCAGTGAATCCGGGACAGGACATCGGGGCTACACCTTC
-,TRBV30,TRBJ2-3,TRBD2,CAWSRLAGTDTQYF,TGTGCCTGGAGTAGACTAGCGGGGACAGATACGCAGTATTTT
-,TRBV28,TRBJ1-6,-,CASGYRGLYNSPLHF,TGTGCCAGCGGCTATAGGGGACTCTATAATTCACCCCTCCACTTT
-,TRBV28,TRBJ2-3,TRBD2,CASSLYELAGGQSDTQYF,TGTGCCAGCAGTTTATATGAGCTAGCGGGAGGACAATCAGATACGCAGTATTTT
-,TRBV5-1,TRBJ1-5,-,CASSLGGRDRDQPQHF,TGCGCCAGCAGCTTGGGAGGGAGGGATCGCGATCAGCCCCAGCATTTT
-,TRBV30,TRBJ2-2,-,CAWSVWGAGELFF,TGTGCCTGGAGTGTATGGGGGGCCGGGGAGCTGTTTTTT
-,TRBV5-1,TRBJ2-1,-,CASSFTGTNYNEQFF,TGCGCCAGCAGCTTTACAGGGACTAACTACAATGAGCAGTTCTTC
-,TRBV9,TRBJ1-1,TRBD1,CASSSRDRGFRGTEAFF,TGTGCCAGCAGCAGCCGGGACAGGGGATTTCGGGGCACTGAAGCTTTCTTT
once,TRBV7-9,TRBJ1-6,TRBD1,CASSLGGQGGSPLHF,TGTGCCAGCAGCTTAGGGGGACAGGGTGGTTCACCCCTCCACTTT
once,TRBV5-1,TRBJ1-1,-,CASTGTASPGNTEAFF,TGCGCCAGCACCGGAACTGCTTCTCCAGGCAACACTGAAGCTTTCTTT